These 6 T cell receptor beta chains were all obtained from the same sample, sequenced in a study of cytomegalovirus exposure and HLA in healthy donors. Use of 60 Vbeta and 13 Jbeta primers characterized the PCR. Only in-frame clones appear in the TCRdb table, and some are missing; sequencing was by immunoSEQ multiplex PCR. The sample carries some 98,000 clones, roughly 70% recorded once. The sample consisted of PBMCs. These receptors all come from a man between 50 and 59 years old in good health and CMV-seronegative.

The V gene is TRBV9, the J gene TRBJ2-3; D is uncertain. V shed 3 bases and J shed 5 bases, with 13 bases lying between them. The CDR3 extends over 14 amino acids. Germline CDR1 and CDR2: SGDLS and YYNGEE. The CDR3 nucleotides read TGTGCCAGCAGCGCGGGTCCCCTTCTAGATACGCAGTATTTT. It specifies CASSAGPLLDTQYF.

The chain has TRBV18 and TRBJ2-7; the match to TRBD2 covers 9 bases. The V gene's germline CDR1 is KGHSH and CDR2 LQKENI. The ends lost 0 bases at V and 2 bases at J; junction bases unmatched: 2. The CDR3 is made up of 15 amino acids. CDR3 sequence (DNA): TGTGCCAGCTCACCACCGCTAGCGGGAACCTACGAGCAGTACTTC. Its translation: CASSPPLAGTYEQYF. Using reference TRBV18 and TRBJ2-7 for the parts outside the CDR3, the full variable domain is NAGVMQNPRHLVRRRGQEARLRCSPMKGHSHVYWYRQLPEEGLKFMVYLQKENIIDESGMPKERFSAEFPKEGPSILRIQQVVRGDSAAYFCASSPPLAGTYEQYFGPGTRLTVT.

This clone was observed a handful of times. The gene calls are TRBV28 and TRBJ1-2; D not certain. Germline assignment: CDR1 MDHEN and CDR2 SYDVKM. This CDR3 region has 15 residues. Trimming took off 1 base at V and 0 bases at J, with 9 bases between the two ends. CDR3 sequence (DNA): TGTGCCAGCAGTTTATATCTCGGGGCTAACTATGGCTACACCTTC. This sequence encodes CASSLYLGANYGYTF.

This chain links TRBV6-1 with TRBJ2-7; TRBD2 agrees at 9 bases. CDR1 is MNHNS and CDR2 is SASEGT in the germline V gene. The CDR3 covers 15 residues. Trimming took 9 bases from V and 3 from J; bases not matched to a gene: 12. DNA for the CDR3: TGTGCCAGTGTGGCGGGGACTAGCCGAGACTACGAGCAGTACTTC. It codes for CASVAGTSRDYEQYF.

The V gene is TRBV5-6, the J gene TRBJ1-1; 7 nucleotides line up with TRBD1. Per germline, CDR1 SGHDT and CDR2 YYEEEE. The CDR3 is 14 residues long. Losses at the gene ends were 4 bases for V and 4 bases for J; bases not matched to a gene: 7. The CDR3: CASSKTGVVTEAFF. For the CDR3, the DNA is TGTGCCAGCAGCAAAACAGGGGTCGTCACTGAAGCTTTCTTT.

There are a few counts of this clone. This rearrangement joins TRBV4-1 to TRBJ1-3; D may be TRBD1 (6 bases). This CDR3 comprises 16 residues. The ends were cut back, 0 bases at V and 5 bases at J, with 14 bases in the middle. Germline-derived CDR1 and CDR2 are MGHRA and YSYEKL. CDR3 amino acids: CASSQEARGARNTIYF. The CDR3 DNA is TGCGCCAGCAGCCAAGAAGCCAGGGGCGCAAGAAACACCATATATTTT.